This TCR beta chain was documented in a study of blood T cells in healthy people across ages. General study findings and limits: The donors' CMV status was not determined, possibly confounding changes in expanded clonotypes. Roughly linearly, TCR beta diversity per million T cells fell as age increased.

Then a second PCR, running about 6 to 12 cycles, was carried out with a sample-barcoded 5' primer and a J-beta primer mix. Every cDNA was tagged by a template-switch adaptor with 12 random nucleotides. TCRdb reanalysed the 5' RACE reads using MiXCR and keeps one entry per CDR3 protein. The data show 550,000 to 700,000 distinct CDR3 sequences, about 25% seen once. The CDR3 is 14 residues long. J was trimmed by 3 bases and V by 4 bases; bases with no gene match: 7. CDR1 and CDR2 (germline): DFQATT, SNEGSKA (reference sequence). Turning to this clonotype: Its antigen is as yet unknown.

The chain links TRBV20-1 to TRBJ1-2, with 8 bases that match TRBD1. This clonotype originated in a woman aged 70-85 years in good health. Sequencing was carried out using blood. The CDR3 loop is CSATVTGVDYGYTF. As DNA, the CDR3 is TGCAGTGCTACGGTGACAGGGGTTGACTATGGCTACACCTTC.